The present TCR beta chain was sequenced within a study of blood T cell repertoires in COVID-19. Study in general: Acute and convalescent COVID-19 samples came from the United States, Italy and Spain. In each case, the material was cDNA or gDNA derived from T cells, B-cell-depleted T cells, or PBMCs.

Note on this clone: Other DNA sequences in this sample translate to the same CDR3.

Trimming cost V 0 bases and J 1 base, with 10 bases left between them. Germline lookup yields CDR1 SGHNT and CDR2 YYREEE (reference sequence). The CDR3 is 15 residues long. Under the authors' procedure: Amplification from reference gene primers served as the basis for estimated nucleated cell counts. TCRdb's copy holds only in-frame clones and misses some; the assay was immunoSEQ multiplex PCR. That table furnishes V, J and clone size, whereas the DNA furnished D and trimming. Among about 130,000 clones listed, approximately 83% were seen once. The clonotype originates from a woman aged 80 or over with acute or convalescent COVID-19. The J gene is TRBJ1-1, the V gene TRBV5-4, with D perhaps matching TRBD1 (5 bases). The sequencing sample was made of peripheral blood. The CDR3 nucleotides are TGTGCCAGCAGCTTGGGTGGGGCAGGGAACACTGAAGCTTTCTTT. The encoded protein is CASSLGGAGNTEAFF.